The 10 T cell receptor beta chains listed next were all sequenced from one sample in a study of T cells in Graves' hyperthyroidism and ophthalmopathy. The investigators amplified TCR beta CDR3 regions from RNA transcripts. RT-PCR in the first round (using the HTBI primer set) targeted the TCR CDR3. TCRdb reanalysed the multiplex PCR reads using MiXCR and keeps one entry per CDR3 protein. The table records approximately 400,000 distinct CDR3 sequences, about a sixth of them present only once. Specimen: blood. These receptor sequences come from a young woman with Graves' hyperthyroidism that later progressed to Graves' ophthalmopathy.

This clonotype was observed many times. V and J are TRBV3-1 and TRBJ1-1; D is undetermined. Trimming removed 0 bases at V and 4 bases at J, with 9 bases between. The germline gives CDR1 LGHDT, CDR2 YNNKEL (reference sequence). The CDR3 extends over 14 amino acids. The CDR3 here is CASSQDPTFTEAFF. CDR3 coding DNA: TGTGCCAGCAGCCAAGATCCGACGTTCACTGAAGCTTTCTTT.

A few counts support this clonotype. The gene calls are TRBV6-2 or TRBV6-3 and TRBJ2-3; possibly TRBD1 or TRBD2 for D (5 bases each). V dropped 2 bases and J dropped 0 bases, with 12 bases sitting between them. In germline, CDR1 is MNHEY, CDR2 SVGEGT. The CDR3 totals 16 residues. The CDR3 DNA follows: TGTGCCAGCAGTTACGGCCAGGGAGCTAGCACAGATACGCAGTATTTT. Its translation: CASSYGQGASTDTQYF.

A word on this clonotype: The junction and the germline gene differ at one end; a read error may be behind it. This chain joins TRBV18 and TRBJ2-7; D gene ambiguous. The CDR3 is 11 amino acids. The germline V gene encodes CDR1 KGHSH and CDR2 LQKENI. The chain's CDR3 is CASSDAYKQYF. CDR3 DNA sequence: TGTGCCAGCTCAGATGCCTACAAGCAGTACTTC.

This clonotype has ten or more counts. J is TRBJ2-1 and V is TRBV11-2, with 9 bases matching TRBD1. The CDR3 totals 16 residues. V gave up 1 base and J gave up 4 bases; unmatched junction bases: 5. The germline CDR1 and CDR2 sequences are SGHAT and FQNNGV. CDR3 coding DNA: TGTGCCAGCAGCTTAGGAGGGGACAGGGTGTACAATGAGCAGTTCTTC. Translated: CASSLGGDRVYNEQFF.

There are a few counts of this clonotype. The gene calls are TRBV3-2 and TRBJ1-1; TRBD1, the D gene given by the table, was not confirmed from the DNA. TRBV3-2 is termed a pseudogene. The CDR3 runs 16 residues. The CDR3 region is CASSLKRGAEDTEAFF. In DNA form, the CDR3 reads TGTGCCAGCAGCCTAAAGAGGGGGGCGGAGGACACTGAAGCTTTCTTT.

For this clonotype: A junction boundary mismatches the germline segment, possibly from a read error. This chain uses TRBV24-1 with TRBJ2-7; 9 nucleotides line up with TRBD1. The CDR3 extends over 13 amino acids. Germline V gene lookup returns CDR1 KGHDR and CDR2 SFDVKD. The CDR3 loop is CATSTGGSYERYF. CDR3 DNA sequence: TGTGCCACCTCGACAGGGGGATCCTACGAGCGGTACTTC.

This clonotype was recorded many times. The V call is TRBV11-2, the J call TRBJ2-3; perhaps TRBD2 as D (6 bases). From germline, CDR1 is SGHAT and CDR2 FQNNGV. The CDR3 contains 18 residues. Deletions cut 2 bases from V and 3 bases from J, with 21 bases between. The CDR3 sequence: CASSLRPEAGRETDTQYF. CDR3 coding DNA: TGTGCCAGCAGCTTAAGACCGGAGGCCGGGAGAGAGACAGATACGCAGTATTTT.

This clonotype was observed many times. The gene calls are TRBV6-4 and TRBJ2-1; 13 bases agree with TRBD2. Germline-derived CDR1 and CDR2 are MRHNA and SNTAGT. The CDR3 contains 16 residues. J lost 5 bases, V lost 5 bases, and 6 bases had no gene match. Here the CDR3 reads CASSYDGTSGNNEQFF. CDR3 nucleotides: TGTGCCAGCAGTTACGACGGGACTAGCGGGAACAATGAGCAGTTCTTC.

CDR3 amino acids: CASSPMSRLYEQYF. The CDR3 DNA is TGTGCCAGCAGTCCCATGTCGCGTCTCTACGAGCAGTACTTC. The chain carries TRBV28 and TRBJ2-7; no reliable D call. The CDR3 is made up of 14 amino acids. The germline gives CDR1 MDHEN, CDR2 SYDVKM. Deletions cut 5 bases from V and 3 bases from J, with 14 bases between.

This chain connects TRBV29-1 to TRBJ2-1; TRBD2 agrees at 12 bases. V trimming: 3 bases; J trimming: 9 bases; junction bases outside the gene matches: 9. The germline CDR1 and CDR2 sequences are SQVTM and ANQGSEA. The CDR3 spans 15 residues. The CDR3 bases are TGCAGCGTTGACCTTACTAGCGGGAGGAGAGGTGAGCAGTTCTTC. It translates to CSVDLTSGRRGEQFF.